These 23 T cell receptor beta chains originate from one sample sequenced in a study of human T cells and chemical hapten exposure. TCRdb ran MiXCR on the RACE reads and lists one entry per CDR3 protein. Of about 120,000 distinct CDR3 sequences in the sample, 9.5% to 13% are singletons; the top ten hold roughly 1.5%. As to time point: patch test 1, 2 weeks after DPC sensitization. The treatment: therapeutic diphenylcyclopropenone sensitization with weekly scalp DPC. The starting material was whole blood, obtained in connection with sensitization to the hapten diphenylcyclopropenone (DPC). The receptor set was obtained from a woman in her forties or fifties with alopecia areata. Some clones in this sample may be carry-over from other donors' samples.

This clonotype occurred many times. The chain employs TRBV4-3 and TRBJ2-7; 9 bases map to TRBD2. J gave up 3 bases and V 0 bases, and 9 bases lay outside the gene matches. The CDR3 loop spans 17 amino acids. Germline loops: CDR1 LGHNA, CDR2 YSLEER. The CDR3 sequence: CASSQDRLAGIYYEQYF. CDR3 nucleotides: TGCGCCAGCAGCCAAGATAGGCTAGCGGGGATATACTACGAGCAGTACTTC.

The rearrangement joins TRBV7-6 to TRBJ1-2; 8 positions match TRBD1. V dropped 1 base and J dropped 6; count of bases not matched to a gene: 10. The CDR3 totals 16 residues. Per germline, CDR1 SGHVS and CDR2 FNYEAQ. CDR3 loop: CASSLDGAGGSDGYTF. DNA of the CDR3: TGTGCCAGCAGCTTAGATGGGGCAGGGGGCTCTGATGGCTACACCTTC.

This clonotype appeared many times. The V call is TRBV6-6, the J call TRBJ1-5; possible D gene TRBD1, 5 bases. Trimming shortened V by 10 bases and J by 5 bases, and 18 bases separated the two germline ends. The CDR3 length is 14 residues. CDR1 MNHNY and CDR2 SVGAGI come from the germline V gene (reference sequence). The CDR3 DNA reads as TGTGCCACCCACAGCAGGGACTTTTATCAGCCCCAGCATTTT. Translation: CATHSRDFYQPQHF.

V usage is TRBV7-2 and J usage is TRBJ1-1; possibly TRBD1 for D (5 bases). V was pared by 8 bases and J by 4 bases, with 17 bases between. CDR1 and CDR2 (germline): SGHTA, FQGNSA. The CDR3 covers 14 residues. The CDR3 protein is CASGRGARSTEAFF. CDR3 bases: TGTGCCAGCGGGCGTGGGGCTCGTAGCACTGAAGCTTTCTTT.

This clonotype was counted many times. This rearrangement joins TRBV5-4 to TRBJ2-1; no definite D call. CDR1 and CDR2 (germline): SGHNT, YYREEE (reference sequence). This CDR3 spans 14 amino acids. V was shortened by 4 bases and J by 5 bases, with 13 bases between the two germline ends. The CDR3 is CASSPMTENNEQFF. As DNA, the CDR3 is TGTGCCAGCAGCCCCATGACTGAGAACAATGAGCAGTTCTTC.

This chain uses TRBV25-1 with TRBJ2-7, with D hard to call. V gave up 4 bases and J gave up 1 base, with 5 bases separating them. The CDR3 runs 12 residues. Germline CDR1 is MGHDK and CDR2 is SYGVNS. DNA of the CDR3: TGTGCCAGCAGTGTAACATCCTACGAGCAGTACTTC. Translation: CASSVTSYEQYF.

This clonotype showed up many times. V and J are TRBV7-6 and TRBJ2-7; 7 nucleotides align to TRBD1. After removal of 3 bases from V and 2 bases from J, the junction contained 7 bases not matched to a gene. Germline CDR1 is SGHVS and CDR2 is FNYEAQ. This CDR3 has 15 residues. The CDR3 here is CASSFGTDVTYEQYF. CDR3 nucleotide sequence: TGTGCCAGCAGCTTCGGGACAGACGTTACCTACGAGCAGTACTTC.

On this clonotype: This clone may be a read error of a much larger clone one base away. This chain uses TRBV7-8 with TRBJ1-5; 11 bases map to TRBD1. V lost 4 bases to trimming and J lost 8 bases; unmatched junction nucleotides: 4. The CDR3 is 14 residues long. From germline, CDR1 is SGHVS and CDR2 FQNEAQ. CDR3 coding DNA: TGTGCCAGCAGCTACGGACAGGGGGCGGAGCCCCAGCATTTT. Its translation: CASSYGQGAEPQHF.

This clonotype was recorded many times. The chain recombines TRBV6-1 with TRBJ1-1, with TRBD1 as a possible D gene (5 bases). The V gene lost 5 bases and the J gene lost 1 base, with 11 bases spanning the gap. The length of the CDR3 is 14 residues. Germline V CDR1 and CDR2: MNHNS, SASEGT. Written as DNA, the CDR3 is TGTGCCAGCAGTTACTCGACAGCGAACACTGAAGCTTTCTTT. Translated: CASSYSTANTEAFF.

The CDR3 DNA reads TGTGCCAGCAGCTTGCGGCGGTCTTCCTACGAGCAGTACTTC. Translated: CASSLRRSSYEQYF. The chain joins TRBV5-6 to TRBJ2-7; the D is unclear. Trimming took 1 base from V and 1 from J, leaving 9 bases between them. This CDR3 region has 14 residues. CDR1 SGHDT and CDR2 YYEEEE come from the germline V gene.

The chain employs TRBV2 and TRBJ2-7; TRBD2 matches at 12 bases. Germline V gene sequence: CDR1 SNHLY, CDR2 FYNNEI. The length of the CDR3 is 15 residues. V shed 2 bases, J shed 7 bases, and the junction held 6 bases outside the gene matches. This CDR3 is CASSEKGLAGNEQYF. CDR3 DNA sequence: TGTGCCAGCAGTGAAAAAGGACTAGCGGGGAATGAGCAGTACTTC.

The chain is built from TRBV28 and TRBJ1-2; weak D call: TRBD1 (6 bases). V was clipped by 8 bases and J by 2 bases, with 9 bases between them. The CDR3 spans 12 residues. Germline V CDR1 and CDR2: MDHEN, SYDVKM. Written as DNA, the CDR3 is TGTGCCAGCCTTACAGGGAACTATGGCTACACCTTC. It yields the protein CASLTGNYGYTF.

This clonotype was observed a handful of times. V gene TRBV20-1 combines with J gene TRBJ1-6; no clear D gene. Germline values: CDR1 DFQATT, CDR2 SNEGSKA (reference sequence). This CDR3 has 15 residues. V was pared by 2 bases and J by 0 bases, with 8 bases between. CDR3 DNA: TGCAGTGCTAGATTCCCAAGCTCCTATAATTCACCCCTCCACTTT. Its translation: CSARFPSSYNSPLHF.

This clonotype has at least ten counts. The V gene is TRBV18, the J gene TRBJ1-4; 8 nucleotides agree with TRBD1. The CDR3 has 19 amino acids. CDR1 is KGHSH and CDR2 is LQKENI in the germline V gene. J lost 3 bases, V lost 2 bases, and 14 bases had no gene match. CDR3 sequence: CASSPDGLTGEQANEKLFF. DNA for the CDR3: TGTGCCAGCTCACCAGACGGGTTGACAGGGGAACAAGCTAATGAAAAACTGTTTTTT.

CDR3 bases: TGTGCCATCTCGGCCAGGGCAGGGGAGACCCAGTACTTC. Its protein is CAISARAGETQYF. The J gene is TRBJ2-5, the V gene TRBV10-3; possibly TRBD1 for D (5 bases). V lost 8 bases, J lost 5 bases, and 15 bases lay in between. CDR1 ENHRY and CDR2 SYGVKD come from the germline V gene. The CDR3 runs to 13 residues.

About this clonotype: A much larger clone is a single base away; this may be a read error. The rearrangement uses TRBV6-1 and TRBJ2-7; D not certain. The germline V gene encodes CDR1 MNHNS and CDR2 SASEGT. The CDR3 length is 15 residues. The CDR3 nucleotides are TGTGCCAGCAGTGAATTTTTTGCAGGACCCTACGAGCAGTGCTTC. This encodes CASSEFFAGPYEQCF.

This clonotype was detected many times. V gene TRBV28 combines with J gene TRBJ2-5; D unresolved. From germline, CDR1 is MDHEN and CDR2 SYDVKM. The CDR3 loop spans 15 amino acids. V shed 4 bases and J shed 2 bases, with 14 bases lying between them. The CDR3 DNA is TGTGCCAGCAGTTGGGTCGGTTCAGCACAAGAGACCCAGTACTTC. Amino acids: CASSWVGSAQETQYF.

The genes are TRBV4-3 and TRBJ2-3; D not resolved. Germline V gene data show CDR1 as LGHNA and CDR2 as YSLEER. The CDR3 loop spans 14 amino acids. V was pared by 0 bases and J by 0 bases, with 4 bases between. The CDR3 region is CASSQDVSTDTQYF. Here the CDR3 DNA reads TGCGCCAGCAGCCAAGATGTAAGCACAGATACGCAGTATTTT.

This chain links TRBV12-3 or TRBV12-4 with TRBJ1-3; D not resolved. V lost 6 bases, J lost 4 bases, and 16 bases lay in between. The CDR3 contains 15 residues. CDR3 sequence: CASRLTAGSGNTIYF. The CDR3 DNA follows: TGTGCCAGCAGATTGACGGCGGGGTCGGGAAACACCATATATTTT.

This clonotype was detected many times. J is TRBJ1-6 and V is TRBV7-9, with D tentatively TRBD1 (6 bases). Per germline, CDR1 SEHNR and CDR2 FQNEAQ (reference sequence). This CDR3 has 16 residues. V gave up 4 bases and J gave up 14 bases, with 24 bases separating them. As DNA, the CDR3 is TGTGCCAGCAGCTCCACGCAGGGGTGGCTCTTATCGACCCTCCACTTT. The encoded protein is CASSSTQGWLLSTLHF.

This clonotype turned up a few times. The CDR3: CASSLGLAGGPTDTQYF. The CDR3 DNA is TGCGCCAGCAGCTTGGGGCTAGCGGGAGGGCCCACAGATACGCAGTATTTT. The chain is built from TRBV5-1 and TRBJ2-3, with 12 bases fitting TRBD2. The CDR3 runs to 17 residues. V shed 0 bases, J shed 2 bases, and the junction held 4 bases outside the gene matches. Germline V gene lookup returns CDR1 SGHRS and CDR2 YFSETQ.

This clonotype was seen many times. This rearrangement joins TRBV29-1 to TRBJ1-2; D unclear. The V gene lost 4 bases and the J gene lost 2 bases, with 26 bases spanning the gap. In germline, CDR1 is SQVTM, CDR2 ANQGSEA. The CDR3 is made up of 18 amino acids. CDR3 sequence reads: CSVGGTSGGGISNYGYTF. The DNA for the CDR3 is TGCAGCGTTGGTGGAACGTCGGGAGGCGGAATATCGAACTATGGCTACACCTTC.

This clonotype has at least ten counts. The rearrangement uses TRBV5-4 and TRBJ2-3; 10 bases fit TRBD2. V shed 3 bases and J 9 bases; nucleotides not matched to a gene: 13. The CDR3 is 16 amino acids. Looked up from germline, CDR1 is SGHNT and CDR2 is YYREEE (reference sequence). This chain's CDR3 is CASSSQTSGLVGTQYF. The CDR3 nucleotides are TGTGCCAGCAGCTCACAGACTAGCGGGCTGGTCGGAACGCAGTATTTT. Based on the CDR3 plus reference TRBV5-4 and TRBJ2-3, the full variable domain is ETGVTQSPTHLIKTRGQQVTLRCSSQSGHNTVSWYQQALGQGPQFIFQYYREEENGRGNFPPRFSGLQFPNYSSELNVNALELDDSALYLCASSSQTSGLVGTQYFGPGTRLTVL.